Listed below are T cell receptor beta chains from one sample, sequenced in a study of technical replicates of blood from a handful of donors. Data came from immunoSEQ multiplex PCR; TCRdb stores just in-frame clones and leaves some out. The sample records around 100,000 clones, approximately 94% being singletons. Source material: T cells isolated from PBMCs. The receptors originated from a human donor in good health. The CDR3 runs from the conserved cysteine through the conserved F or W. The D gene is left open where the match is weak. Clone size appears in some rows only: once, few, many, or a class for an expanded clone.

V gene: TRBV4-1; clone size: once; D gene: TRBD1; J gene: TRBJ1-3; CDR3 protein: CASSQGLRDRGLRNTIYF; CDR3 DNA: TGCGCCAGCAGCCAAGGTTTAAGGGACAGGGGGCTAAGAAACACCATATATTTT
V gene: TRBV21-1; clone size: NA; D gene: NA; J gene: TRBJ2-7; CDR3 protein: CAEQPGQGFREQYF; CDR3 DNA: TGTGCCGAACAACCGGGACAGGGTTTTCGCGAGCAGTACTTC
V gene: TRBV28; clone size: NA; D gene: NA; J gene: TRBJ2-5; CDR3 protein: CASSLIGEGDQETQYF; CDR3 DNA: TGTGCCAGCAGTTTAATCGGGGAGGGGGACCAAGAGACCCAGTACTTC
V gene: TRBV28; clone size: NA; D gene: TRBD1; J gene: TRBJ1-4; CDR3 protein: CASSHSGTGGEKLFF; CDR3 DNA: TGTGCCAGCAGTCATTCCGGGACAGGGGGTGAAAAACTGTTTTTT
V gene: TRBV11-3; clone size: NA; D gene: TRBD2; J gene: TRBJ2-1; CDR3 protein: CASSYRSGVSYNEQFF; CDR3 DNA: TGTGCCAGCAGCTACCGAAGCGGGGTTTCCTACAATGAGCAGTTCTTC
V gene: TRBV19; clone size: NA; D gene: NA; J gene: TRBJ2-7; CDR3 protein: CASSVQGNSYEQYF; CDR3 DNA: TGTGCCAGTAGTGTTCAGGGCAACTCCTACGAGCAGTACTTC
V gene: TRBV6-5; clone size: NA; D gene: NA; J gene: TRBJ1-1; CDR3 protein: CATRNTEAFF; CDR3 DNA: TGTGCCACCCGGAACACTGAAGCTTTCTTT
V gene: TRBV14; clone size: NA; D gene: NA; J gene: TRBJ2-7; CDR3 protein: CASSQVFTTAYEQYF; CDR3 DNA: TGTGCCAGCAGCCAAGTTTTTACCACGGCCTACGAGCAGTACTTC
V gene: TRBV27; clone size: NA; D gene: NA; J gene: TRBJ1-1; CDR3 protein: CASSRQLRDTEAFF; CDR3 DNA: TGTGCCAGCAGTCGTCAGCTCCGGGACACTGAAGCTTTCTTT
V gene: TRBV18; clone size: NA; D gene: TRBD1; J gene: TRBJ2-3; CDR3 protein: CASSPRQGEDTQYF; CDR3 DNA: TGTGCCAGCTCACCAAGGCAGGGGGAAGATACGCAGTATTTT
V gene: TRBV28; clone size: NA; D gene: TRBD1; J gene: TRBJ2-7; CDR3 protein: CASSQSITGGLAYEQYF; CDR3 DNA: TGTGCCAGCAGTCAAAGTATCACAGGGGGGTTAGCCTACGAGCAGTACTTC
V gene: TRBV5-6; clone size: NA; D gene: NA; J gene: TRBJ2-1; CDR3 protein: CASSLGRPWANEQFF; CDR3 DNA: TGTGCCAGCAGCTTGGGTCGGCCCTGGGCCAATGAGCAGTTCTTC
V gene: TRBV6-5; clone size: NA; D gene: NA; J gene: TRBJ1-4; CDR3 protein: CASSPPPGGNEKLFF; CDR3 DNA: TGTGCCAGCAGTCCACCACCGGGGGGTAATGAAAAACTGTTTTTT
V gene: TRBV9; clone size: NA; D gene: TRBD1; J gene: TRBJ2-2; CDR3 protein: CASMTGGENTGELFF; CDR3 DNA: TGTGCCAGCATGACAGGGGGCGAGAACACCGGGGAGCTGTTTTTT
V gene: TRBV9; clone size: NA; D gene: TRBD2; J gene: TRBJ2-7; CDR3 protein: CASSGTSGNYEQYF; CDR3 DNA: TGTGCCAGCAGCGGGACTAGCGGGAACTACGAGCAGTACTTC
V gene: TRBV6-1; clone size: NA; D gene: NA; J gene: TRBJ2-7; CDR3 protein: CASSGLTPPYEQYF; CDR3 DNA: TGTGCCAGCAGTGGACTCACTCCTCCCTACGAGCAGTACTTC
V gene: TRBV5-1; clone size: NA; D gene: TRBD2; J gene: TRBJ2-5; CDR3 protein: CASSSGLAGAALETQYF; CDR3 DNA: TGCGCCAGCAGCTCGGGACTAGCGGGGGCGGCCCTGGAGACCCAGTACTTC
V gene: TRBV7-9; clone size: NA; D gene: NA; J gene: TRBJ1-1; CDR3 protein: CASSPKSTGNTEAFF; CDR3 DNA: TGTGCCAGCAGCCCAAAGTCGACAGGGAACACTGAAGCTTTCTTT
V gene: TRBV7-2; clone size: NA; D gene: NA; J gene: TRBJ2-4; CDR3 protein: CASSLDPGMNIQYF; CDR3 DNA: TGTGCCAGCAGCTTAGATCCCGGGATGAACATTCAGTACTTC
V gene: TRBV28; clone size: NA; D gene: TRBD1; J gene: TRBJ2-7; CDR3 protein: CASSLGIIRDSSYEQYF; CDR3 DNA: TGTGCCAGCAGCTTAGGCATAATCCGGGACAGTAGCTACGAGCAGTACTTC
V gene: TRBV28; clone size: few; D gene: TRBD1; J gene: TRBJ2-6; CDR3 protein: CASSKPGTGSGANVLTF; CDR3 DNA: TGTGCCAGCAGTAAGCCCGGGACAGGGTCTGGGGCCAACGTCCTGACTTTC
V gene: TRBV2; clone size: NA; D gene: TRBD1; J gene: TRBJ1-5; CDR3 protein: CASSTKDRVAGTQHF; CDR3 DNA: TGTGCCAGCAGCACTAAGGACAGGGTCGCGGGGACCCAGCATTTT
V gene: TRBV9; clone size: NA; D gene: NA; J gene: TRBJ2-3; CDR3 protein: CASSVRSSPSDTQYF; CDR3 DNA: TGTGCCAGCAGCGTTCGAAGCTCTCCCTCAGATACGCAGTATTTT
V gene: TRBV5-5; clone size: NA; D gene: TRBD2; J gene: TRBJ2-3; CDR3 protein: CASSATSGTDTQYF; CDR3 DNA: TGTGCCAGCAGCGCGACTAGCGGCACAGATACGCAGTATTTT
V gene: TRBV7-2; clone size: NA; D gene: NA; J gene: TRBJ2-7; CDR3 protein: CASSPRGGSYEQYF; CDR3 DNA: TGTGCCAGCAGCCCTAGGGGGGGTTCCTACGAGCAGTACTTC
V gene: TRBV28; clone size: NA; D gene: NA; J gene: TRBJ2-2; CDR3 protein: CASSPPDYFNTGELFF; CDR3 DNA: TGTGCCAGCAGTCCTCCGGACTACTTTAACACCGGGGAGCTGTTTTTT
V gene: TRBV4-2; clone size: NA; D gene: NA; J gene: TRBJ1-1; CDR3 protein: CASSPTSTVNTEAFF; CDR3 DNA: TGTGCCAGCAGCCCTACCAGTACAGTGAACACTGAAGCTTTCTTT
V gene: TRBV6-5; clone size: once; D gene: TRBD1; J gene: TRBJ1-1; CDR3 protein: CASSPGTGGSEAFF; CDR3 DNA: TGTGCCAGCAGTCCCGGGACAGGGGGTTCTGAAGCTTTCTTT
V gene: TRBV10-3; clone size: NA; D gene: NA; J gene: TRBJ2-2; CDR3 protein: CAISERETGELFF; CDR3 DNA: TGTGCCATCAGTGAGAGGGAGACCGGGGAGCTGTTTTTT
V gene: TRBV2; clone size: NA; D gene: NA; J gene: TRBJ1-1; CDR3 protein: CATKRTQNTEAFF; CDR3 DNA: TGTGCCACGAAACGAACACAGAACACTGAAGCTTTCTTT
V gene: TRBV11-3; clone size: NA; D gene: NA; J gene: TRBJ2-2; CDR3 protein: CASSLVGVMNGELFF; CDR3 DNA: TGTGCCAGCAGCTTAGTGGGAGTAATGAACGGGGAGCTGTTTTTT
V gene: TRBV5-8; clone size: NA; D gene: TRBD2; J gene: TRBJ2-1; CDR3 protein: CASSSLAGDSYNEQFF; CDR3 DNA: TGTGCCAGCAGCTCTCTAGCGGGAGATTCCTACAATGAGCAGTTCTTC